This record concerns one T cell receptor beta chain sequence. Its matching antigen is unknown. This sample is part of a study of shared clonotypes between healthy human individuals. Overall study results and limits: In this cohort, only blood was sampled, and tissue repertoires likely differ.

Genomic DNA per cell subset filled all wells of several immunoSEQ plates. In the original processing: There were no quality scores in the junction-only immunoSEQ sequences, so filtering differed. The table came from immunoSEQ multiplex PCR; TCRdb's copy has only in-frame clones and leaves some out. Clone size and V and J calls were adopted from that table, with D and trimming inferred from the DNA. The table lists hundreds of thousands of clones, approximately 80% of them singletons, with around 13% in the top ten. Per germline, CDR1 GTSNPN and CDR2 SVGIG (reference sequence). Trimming removed 8 bases from V and 5 bases from J; junction bases left unmatched: 11. The CDR3 extends over 13 amino acids.

This TCR was recovered from a woman aged 40 to 50 in good health. Some clones in this sample may be carry-over from other donors' samples. Sequencing was performed on PBMCs. The V call is TRBV30, the J call TRBJ2-5; 7 bases align to TRBD1. The CDR3 coding sequence is TGTGCCAGCACAACAGGGGTGGGGGAGACCCAGTACTTC. It yields the protein CASTTGVGETQYF.